This T cell receptor (beta chain) was identified in a study of cytomegalovirus exposure and HLA in healthy donors. In germline, CDR1 is MNHNS, CDR2 SASEGT. This CDR3 has 15 amino acids. Trimming shortened V by 7 bases and J by 8 bases, and 20 bases separated the two germline ends. The PCR contained 60 Vbeta and 13 Jbeta primers. TCRdb's copy holds only in-frame clones and misses some; the assay was immunoSEQ multiplex PCR. The table records around 150,000 clones, around 79% of them present only once. The TCR originated in a man aged 50-59 years in good health and CMV-seropositive. The J gene is TRBJ1-4, the V gene TRBV6-1; maybe TRBD1 (5 bases). Input material: PBMCs. CDR3 in amino acids: CASIRGWAVGEKLFF. The CDR3 DNA is TGTGCCAGCATCCGGGGGTGGGCAGTCGGAGAAAAACTGTTTTTT.